A selection of T cell receptor beta chains follows, all from one sample in a study of a mutant IDH1 vaccine in newly diagnosed glioma. The repertoire was sequenced with immunoSEQ multiplex PCR; TCRdb's copy has only in-frame clones and lacks some. The sample holds around 120,000 clones, around four fifths seen once. No antigens are known for them. Sequences were derived from PBMCs, sampled from a glioma patient whose treatment included an IDH1 peptide vaccine. The source of these receptors is a man aged 35 to 55 with glioma. CDR3s include the opening cysteine and the closing phenylalanine or tryptophan. The D gene is left open where the match is weak.

d_gene,j_gene,v_gene,CDR3aa,CDR3nt
NA,TRBJ1-5,TRBV7-2,CASSLDRVDQPQHF,TGTGCCAGCAGCTTAGACAGAGTCGACCAGCCCCAGCATTTT
TRBD2,TRBJ2-7,TRBV13,CASSLGAAGLSYEQYF,TGTGCCAGCAGCTTAGGTGCAGCGGGACTTTCCTACGAGCAGTACTTC
NA,TRBJ2-5,TRBV5-5,CASSPLLRETQYF,TGTGCCAGCAGCCCACTTCTGCGAGAGACCCAGTACTTC
TRBD1,TRBJ2-7,TRBV27,CASSYDRGTAYEQYF,TGTGCCAGCAGTTACGACAGGGGGACTGCCTACGAGCAGTACTTC
TRBD1,TRBJ2-1,TRBV5-4,CASSPRQGYSYNEQFF,TGTGCCAGCAGCCCGAGACAGGGCTACTCCTACAATGAGCAGTTCTTC
NA,TRBJ2-3,TRBV5-4,CASSLVGRTDTQYF,TGTGCCAGCAGCTTGGTGGGCCGCACAGATACGCAGTATTTT
NA,TRBJ1-1,TRBV2,CASSEARGFTEAFF,TGTGCCAGCAGTGAAGCGCGGGGGTTCACTGAAGCTTTCTTT
TRBD2,TRBJ2-5,TRBV10-3,CAISGTSSQETQYF,TGTGCCATCAGTGGGACTAGCAGTCAAGAGACCCAGTACTTC
TRBD1,TRBJ1-4,TRBV9,CASSVAATGVINEKLFF,TGTGCCAGCAGCGTAGCTGCCACAGGGGTGATTAATGAAAAACTGTTTTTT
NA,TRBJ1-3,TRBV4-1,CASSQSELGDTIYF,TGCGCCAGCAGCCAATCGGAGTTGGGGGACACCATATATTTT
NA,TRBJ1-5,TRBV11-2,CASSSGSSGNQPQHF,TGTGCCAGCAGCTCAGGGTCTTCAGGGAATCAGCCCCAGCATTTT
NA,TRBJ1-1,TRBV28,CASSLWVTGNTEAFF,TGTGCCAGCAGTTTATGGGTGACAGGGAACACTGAAGCTTTCTTT
NA,TRBJ1-2,TRBV7-2,CASSQWTVGYTF,TGTGCCAGCAGCCAATGGACGGTTGGCTACACCTTC
TRBD1,TRBJ2-1,TRBV6-4,CASSDPGGEQFF,TGTGCCAGCAGTGACCCAGGGGGTGAGCAGTTCTTC
NA,TRBJ1-2,TRBV7-2,CASSLADGGHYGYTF,TGTGCCAGCAGCTTAGCGGACGGGGGCCACTATGGCTACACCTTC
TRBD1,TRBJ1-2,TRBV7-2,CASSTTGGNYGYTF,TGTGCCAGCAGCACGACAGGGGGTAACTATGGCTACACCTTC
TRBD2,TRBJ2-3,TRBV5-1,CASSLAGGFADTQYF,TGCGCCAGCAGCTTAGCGGGAGGTTTCGCAGATACGCAGTATTTT
NA,TRBJ1-3,TRBV19,CASSGGGSGNTIYF,TGTGCCAGTAGTGGTGGGGGCTCTGGAAACACCATATATTTT
NA,TRBJ2-3,TRBV28,CASSSSWADTQYF,NA
NA,TRBJ1-2,TRBV6-5,CASSYGNYGYTF,TGTGCCAGCAGTTACGGGAACTATGGCTACACCTTC